By proportion, the clone carrying this TCR beta chain is medium-sized. Its specificity is unknown. This sample was taken from a study of identical twins. Template switching added a universal primer binding site, and final cDNA carried unique molecular identifiers. TCRdb re-called the 5' RACE reads through MiXCR, storing one row per CDR3 protein. The sample includes about 210,000 distinct CDR3 sequences, approximately 9% seen only once; the top ten take over 4.5%. Study results and caveats: Abundant beta clonotypes from cord blood had fewer insertions, unlike memory repertoires, which showed none.

CDR1 is DFQATT and CDR2 is SNEGSKA in the germline V gene (reference sequence). The trim removed 1 base at V and 0 bases at J, leaving 5 bases unmatched. CDR3 length: 16 residues. The sequence derives from a woman aged 18-29 years in good health. Specimen: memory (CD45RO+) T cells sorted from blood. The J gene is TRBJ2-7, the V gene TRBV20-1; 11 bases are a match to TRBD2. The CDR3 nucleotides are TGCAGTGCTAGAGGAGGGACTAGCGGTTTCTCCTACGAGCAGTACTTC. It translates to CSARGGTSGFSYEQYF.